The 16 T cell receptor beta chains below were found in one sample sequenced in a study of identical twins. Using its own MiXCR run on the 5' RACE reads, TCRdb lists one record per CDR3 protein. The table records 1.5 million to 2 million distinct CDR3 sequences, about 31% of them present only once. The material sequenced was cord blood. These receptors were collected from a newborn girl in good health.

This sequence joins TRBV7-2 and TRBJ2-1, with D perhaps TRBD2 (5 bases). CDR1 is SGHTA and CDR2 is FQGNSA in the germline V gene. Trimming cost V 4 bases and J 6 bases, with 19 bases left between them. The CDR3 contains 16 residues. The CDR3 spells CASSYGITGGPNEQFF. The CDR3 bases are TGTGCCAGCAGCTACGGGATAACGGGCGGGCCCAATGAGCAGTTCTTC. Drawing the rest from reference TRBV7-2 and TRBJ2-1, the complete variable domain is GAGVSQSPSNKVTEKGKDVELRCDPISGHTALYWYRQSLGQGLEFLIYFQGNSAPDKSGLPSDRFSAERTGGSVSTLTIQRTQQEDSAVYLCASSYGITGGPNEQFFGPGTRLTVL.

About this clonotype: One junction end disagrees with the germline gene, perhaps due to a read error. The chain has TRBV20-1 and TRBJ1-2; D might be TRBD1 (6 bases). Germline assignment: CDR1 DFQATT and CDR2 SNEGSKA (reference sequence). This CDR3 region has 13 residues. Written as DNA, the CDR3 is TGCAGTGCTAGAGAGGACAGAATAGATGGCGACACCTTC. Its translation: CSAREDRIDGDTF.

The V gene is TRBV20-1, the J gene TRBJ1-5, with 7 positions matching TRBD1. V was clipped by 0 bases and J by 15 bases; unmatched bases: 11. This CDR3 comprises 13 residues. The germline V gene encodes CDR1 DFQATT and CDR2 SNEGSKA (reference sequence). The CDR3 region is CSARDYRGNQWHF. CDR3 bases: TGCAGTGCTAGAGATTACAGGGGAAACCAATGGCATTTT.

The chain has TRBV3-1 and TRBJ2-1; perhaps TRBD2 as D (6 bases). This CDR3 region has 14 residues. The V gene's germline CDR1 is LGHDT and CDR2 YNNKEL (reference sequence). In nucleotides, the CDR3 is TGTGATTCAAACCGGGACTCCTCCGTCCATGAGCAGTTCTTC. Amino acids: CDSNRDSSVHEQFF.

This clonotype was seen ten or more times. This chain's CDR3 is CSVEIGETQYF. Written as DNA, the CDR3 is TGCAGCGTTGAGATCGGAGAGACCCAGTACTTC. J is TRBJ2-5 and V is TRBV29-1; D remains ambiguous. The germline CDR1 and CDR2 sequences are SQVTM and ANQGSEA. CDR3 length equals 11 residues. V lost 3 bases and J 4 bases, leaving 6 bases between the germline ends. Using reference TRBV29-1 and TRBJ2-5 for the parts outside the CDR3, the full variable domain is SAVISQKPSRDICQRGTSLTIQCQVDSQVTMMFWYRQQPGQSLTLIATANQGSEATYESGFVIDKFPISRPNLTFSTLTVSNMSPEDSSIYLCSVEIGETQYFGPGTRLLVL.

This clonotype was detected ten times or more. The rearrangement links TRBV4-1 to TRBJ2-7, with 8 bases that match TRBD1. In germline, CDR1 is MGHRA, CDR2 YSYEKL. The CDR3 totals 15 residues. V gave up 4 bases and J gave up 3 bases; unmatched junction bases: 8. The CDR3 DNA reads TGCGCCAGCAGCCCGACAGGGGCGGTGTTCTACGAGCAGTACTTC. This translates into CASSPTGAVFYEQYF.

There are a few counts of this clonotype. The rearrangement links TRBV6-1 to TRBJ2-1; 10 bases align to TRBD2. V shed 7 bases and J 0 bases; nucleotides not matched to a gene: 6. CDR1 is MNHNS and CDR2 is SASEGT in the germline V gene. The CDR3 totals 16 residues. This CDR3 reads CASILAGMSSYNEQFF. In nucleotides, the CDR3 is TGTGCCAGCATACTAGCGGGGATGAGCTCCTACAATGAGCAGTTCTTC.

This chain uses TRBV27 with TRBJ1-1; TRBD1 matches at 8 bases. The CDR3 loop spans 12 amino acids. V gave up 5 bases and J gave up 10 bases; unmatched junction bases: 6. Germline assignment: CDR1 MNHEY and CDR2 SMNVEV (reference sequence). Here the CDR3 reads CASSQYRGRAFF. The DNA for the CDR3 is TGTGCCAGCAGTCAATACAGGGGGAGAGCTTTCTTT.

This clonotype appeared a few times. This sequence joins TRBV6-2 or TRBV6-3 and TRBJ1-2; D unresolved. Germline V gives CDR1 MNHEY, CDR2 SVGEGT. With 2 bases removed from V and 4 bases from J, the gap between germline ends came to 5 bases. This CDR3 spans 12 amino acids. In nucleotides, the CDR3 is TGTGCCAGCAGTTACAGCATCTATGGCTACACCTTC. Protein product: CASSYSIYGYTF.

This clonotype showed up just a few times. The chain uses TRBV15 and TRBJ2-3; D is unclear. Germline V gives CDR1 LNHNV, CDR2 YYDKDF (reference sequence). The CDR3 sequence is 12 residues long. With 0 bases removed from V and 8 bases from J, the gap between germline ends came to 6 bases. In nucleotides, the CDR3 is TGTGCCACCAGCAGAGATCACGCTACGCAGTATTTT. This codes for CATSRDHATQYF.

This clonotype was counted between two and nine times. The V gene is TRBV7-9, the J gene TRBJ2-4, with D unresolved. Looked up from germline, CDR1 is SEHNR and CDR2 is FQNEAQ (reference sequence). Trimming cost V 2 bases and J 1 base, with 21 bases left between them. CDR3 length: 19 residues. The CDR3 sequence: CASSLSYTSPVSAKNIQYF. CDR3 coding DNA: TGTGCCAGCAGCTTATCGTACACATCTCCCGTGTCTGCCAAAAACATTCAGTACTTC.

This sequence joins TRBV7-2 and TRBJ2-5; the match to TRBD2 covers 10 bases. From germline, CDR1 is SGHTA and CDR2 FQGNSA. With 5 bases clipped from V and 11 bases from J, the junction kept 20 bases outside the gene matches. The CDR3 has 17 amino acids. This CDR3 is CASSRTSGLGFYNEQYF. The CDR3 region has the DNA TGTGCCAGCAGCCGGACTAGCGGTCTTGGCTTCTACAATGAGCAGTACTTC. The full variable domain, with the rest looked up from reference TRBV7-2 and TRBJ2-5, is GAGVSQSPSNKVTEKGKDVELRCDPISGHTALYWYRQSLGQGLEFLIYFQGNSAPDKSGLPSDRFSAERTGGSVSTLTIQRTQQEDSAVYLCASSRTSGLGFYNEQYFGPGTRLLVL.

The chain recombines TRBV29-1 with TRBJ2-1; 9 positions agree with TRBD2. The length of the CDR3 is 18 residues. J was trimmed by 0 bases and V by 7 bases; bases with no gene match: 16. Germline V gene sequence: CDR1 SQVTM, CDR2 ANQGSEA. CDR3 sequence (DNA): TGCAGCGAGGTAGCGGGAGATGGTGGCCCCAGCTCCTACAATGAGCAGTTCTTC. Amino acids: CSEVAGDGGPSSYNEQFF.

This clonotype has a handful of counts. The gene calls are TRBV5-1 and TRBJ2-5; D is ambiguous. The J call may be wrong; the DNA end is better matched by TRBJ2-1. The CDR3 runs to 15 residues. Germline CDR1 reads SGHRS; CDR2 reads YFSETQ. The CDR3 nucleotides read TGCGCCAGCAGCACACTTCTGGGCACGCAAGAGACCCAGTTCTTC. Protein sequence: CASSTLLGTQETQFF.

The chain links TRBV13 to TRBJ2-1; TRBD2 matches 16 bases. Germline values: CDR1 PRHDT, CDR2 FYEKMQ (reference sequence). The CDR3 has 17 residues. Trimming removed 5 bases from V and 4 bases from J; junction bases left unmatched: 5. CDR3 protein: CASSAGLAGGKYNEQFF. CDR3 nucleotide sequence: TGTGCCAGCAGCGCGGGACTAGCGGGAGGGAAGTACAATGAGCAGTTCTTC.

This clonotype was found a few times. The DNA of the CDR3 is TGCAGTGCTAGCCCTAGCGCCCACACAGATACGCAGTATTTT. Translation gives CSASPSAHTDTQYF. V gene TRBV20-1 combines with J gene TRBJ2-3, with D perhaps matching TRBD2 (6 bases). The germline V gene encodes CDR1 DFQATT and CDR2 SNEGSKA (reference sequence). The ends were cut back, 3 bases at V and 2 bases at J, with 12 bases in the middle. This CDR3 region has 14 residues.